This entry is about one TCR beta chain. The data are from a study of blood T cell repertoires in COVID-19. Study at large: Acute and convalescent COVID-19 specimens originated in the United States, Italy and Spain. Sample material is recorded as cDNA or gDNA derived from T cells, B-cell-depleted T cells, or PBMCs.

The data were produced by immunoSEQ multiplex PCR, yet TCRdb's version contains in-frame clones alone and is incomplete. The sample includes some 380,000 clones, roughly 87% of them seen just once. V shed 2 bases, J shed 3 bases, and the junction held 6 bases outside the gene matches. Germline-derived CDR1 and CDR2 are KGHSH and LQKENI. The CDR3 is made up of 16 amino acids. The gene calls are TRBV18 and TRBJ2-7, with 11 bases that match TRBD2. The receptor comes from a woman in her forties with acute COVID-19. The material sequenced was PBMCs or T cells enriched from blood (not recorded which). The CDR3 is CASSPRTSGSYYEQYF. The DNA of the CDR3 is TGTGCCAGCTCACCAAGGACTAGCGGGTCATACTACGAGCAGTACTTC.